These 27 T cell receptor beta chains originate from one sample sequenced in a study of OX40 agonist ivuxolimab in advanced cancers. Clones were read by immunoSEQ multiplex PCR, and TCRdb kept only the in-frame ones, dropping some. The table includes roughly 60,000 clones, 65% to 90% detected once. Sequenced here: CD4+ or CD8+ T cells sorted from blood, sampled in a trial of the OX40 agonist ivuxolimab. These receptors were obtained from an adult with an advanced solid tumor such as melanoma, head and neck, liver or kidney cancer.

This clone was picked up one time. The chain combines TRBV7-9 with TRBJ1-4, with a possible D match to TRBD1 (6 bases). This CDR3 comprises 15 residues. CDR1 is SEHNR, CDR2 FQNEAQ, per germline (reference sequence). V was trimmed by 4 bases and J by 7 bases, leaving 16 bases between them. CDR3 sequence: CASSSGGNRVEKLFF. For the CDR3, the DNA is TGTGCCAGCAGCTCCGGGGGCAATCGGGTTGAAAAACTGTTTTTT.

Written as DNA, the CDR3 is TGCGCCAGCAGTCAATCAGAGGGCAGGGCTGGCTACACCTTC. It encodes CASSQSEGRAGYTF. The chain recombines TRBV23-1 with TRBJ1-2; weak D call: TRBD1 (5 bases). Being an ORF, TRBV23-1 has a function that is uncertain. There are 14 residues in the CDR3. Trimming took off 0 bases at V and 7 bases at J, with 12 bases between the two ends.

This sequence joins TRBV19 and TRBJ1-1; TRBD1 might be the D (6 bases). Germline V gene sequence: CDR1 LNHDA, CDR2 SQIVND (reference sequence). This CDR3 spans 15 amino acids. Trimming left V 5 bases short and J 4 bases short, with 17 bases between. The CDR3 DNA reads as TGTGCCAGTAGTCTCACACAGGGATTTGCCACTGAAGCTTTCTTT. Translation: CASSLTQGFATEAFF. Looking up the rest from reference TRBV19 and TRBJ1-1 gives the full variable domain: DGGITQSPKYLFRKEGQNVTLSCEQNLNHDAMYWYRQDPGQGLRLIYYSQIVNDFQKGDIAEGYSVSREKKESFPLTVTSAQKNPTAFYLCASSLTQGFATEAFFGQGTRLTVV.

The chain employs TRBV14 and TRBJ2-1; D is unclear. The CDR3 length is 12 residues. Trimming took off 0 bases at V and 8 bases at J, with 5 bases between the two ends. Germline loops: CDR1 SGHDN, CDR2 FVKESK. CDR3 sequence reads: CASSQDGDEQFF. The CDR3 DNA sequence: TGTGCCAGCAGCCAAGATGGGGATGAGCAGTTCTTC.

The chain employs TRBV29-1 and TRBJ2-1; TRBD1 or TRBD2 may be the D gene (5 bases each). V was trimmed by 8 bases and J by 8 bases, leaving 22 bases between them. CDR3 size: 14 residues. The germline V gene encodes CDR1 SQVTM and CDR2 ANQGSEA. CDR3 in amino acids: CSSPPNFPGHEQFF. The CDR3 nucleotides read TGCAGCTCCCCCCCGAACTTCCCGGGGCATGAGCAGTTCTTC.

The rearrangement links TRBV7-9 to TRBJ2-3; D gene unclear. The CDR3 consists of 13 residues. Trimming took 4 bases from V and 6 from J, leaving 11 bases between them. Germline V lookup: CDR1 SEHNR, CDR2 FQNEAQ (reference sequence). The CDR3 is CASSSSVWDTQYF. CDR3 DNA: TGTGCCAGCAGCTCGAGCGTATGGGATACGCAGTATTTT.

V gene TRBV9 combines with J gene TRBJ2-7, with TRBD2 matching 10 bases. The CDR3 is 19 residues long. Germline-derived CDR1 and CDR2 are SGDLS and YYNGEE. The J segment lost 0 bases and the V segment lost 7 bases, leaving 19 bases of the junction unmatched. The CDR3 protein is CASRNMGLAGVTHSYEQYF. CDR3 nucleotides: TGTGCCAGCCGAAATATGGGGCTAGCGGGAGTAACACACTCCTACGAGCAGTACTTC.

This clone was seen more than once but under ten times. The gene calls are TRBV29-1 and TRBJ1-1, with D hard to call. The CDR3 length is 12 residues. Germline CDR1 SQVTM, CDR2 ANQGSEA. V lost 4 bases and J 1 base, leaving 7 bases between the germline ends. The CDR3 nucleotides read TGCAGCGTTGCTAGGCCGAACACTGAAGCTTTCTTT. This codes for CSVARPNTEAFF.

The chain is built from TRBV5-6 and TRBJ2-7; 10 bases align to TRBD2. The CDR3 is made up of 15 amino acids. V gave up 4 bases and J gave up 5 bases; unmatched junction bases: 9. The germline V gene has CDR1 SGHDT and CDR2 YYEEEE. CDR3 sequence: CASSGSGRIGHEQYF. The CDR3 bases are TGTGCCAGCAGCGGTAGCGGGAGGATTGGTCACGAGCAGTACTTC.

The chain uses TRBV21-1 and TRBJ1-2; TRBD1 was called by the table and not checked on the DNA. TRBV21-1 is a listed pseudogene. This CDR3 has 17 residues. The CDR3 DNA is TGTGCCAGCAGCAAAGCCAAATGGTCCAGGGGCAACTATGGCTACACCTTC. Its translation: CASSKAKWSRGNYGYTF.

The rearrangement joins TRBV18 to TRBJ1-2; 8 nucleotides match TRBD1. Losses at the gene ends were 3 bases for V and 4 bases for J; bases not matched to a gene: 4. The CDR3 has 14 amino acids. Per the germline V gene, CDR1 is KGHSH and CDR2 is LQKENI. CDR3 sequence (DNA): TGTGCCAGCTCACCTCTTACAGGGGGCTATGGCTACACCTTC. The encoded protein is CASSPLTGGYGYTF.

The V gene is TRBV19, the J gene TRBJ1-2; D remains ambiguous. The CDR3 extends over 12 amino acids. Germline lookup yields CDR1 LNHDA and CDR2 SQIVND (reference sequence). V dropped 7 bases and J dropped 8 bases, with 14 bases sitting between them. The CDR3 DNA reads as TGTGCCAGTAACGACTTTGCTGCGGGCTACACCTTC. Translating gives CASNDFAAGYTF.

The chain couples TRBV6-4 to TRBJ2-2; 8 bases are a match to TRBD1. CDR3 size: 17 residues. Looked up from germline, CDR1 is MRHNA and CDR2 is SNTAGT. V shed 1 base, J shed 0 bases, and the junction held 4 bases outside the gene matches. The CDR3 coding sequence is TGTGCCAGCAGTGACTGGACAGGGCCCGCGAACACCGGGGAGCTGTTTTTT. Its protein product is CASSDWTGPANTGELFF.

This chain joins TRBV28 and TRBJ2-3; D unresolved. Trimming left V 7 bases short and J 3 bases short, with 17 bases between. Germline V gives CDR1 MDHEN, CDR2 SYDVKM. The CDR3 spans 15 residues. Written as DNA, the CDR3 is TGTGCCAGCATTCCGGGTGGGCCCGCGACAGATACGCAGTATTTT. It yields the protein CASIPGGPATDTQYF. The variable domain in full, completed from reference TRBV28 and TRBJ2-3, reads DVKVTQSSRYLVKRTGEKVFLECVQDMDHENMFWYRQDPGLGLRLIYFSYDVKMKEKGDIPEGYSVSREKKERFSLILESASTNQTSMYLCASIPGGPATDTQYFGPGTRLTVL.

The CDR3 bases are TGCGCCAGCTCCGGGGCCTACAATGAGCAGTTCTTC. Its translation is CASSGAYNEQFF. This sequence joins TRBV5-1 and TRBJ2-1; maybe TRBD2 (5 bases). This CDR3 spans 12 amino acids. CDR1 is SGHRS and CDR2 is YFSETQ in the germline V gene. V lost 7 bases to trimming and J lost 2 bases, with 7 bases between them.

The chain is built from TRBV2 and TRBJ1-5, with 8 bases lining up with TRBD1. The germline V gene has CDR1 SNHLY and CDR2 FYNNEI. The CDR3 runs 14 residues. After removal of 6 bases from V and 5 bases from J, the junction contained 6 bases not matched to a gene. CDR3 coding DNA: TGTGCCAGCAGAGTCCACAGGGGGTATCAGCCCCAGCATTTT. Residues: CASRVHRGYQPQHF.

This chain connects TRBV14 to TRBJ1-6; D ambiguous. Looked up from germline, CDR1 is SGHDN and CDR2 is FVKESK. This CDR3 region has 13 residues. V dropped 1 base and J dropped 12 bases, with 10 bases sitting between them. CDR3 nucleotides: TGTGCCAGCAGCCAAGTGGTGGGGTTACCCCTCCACTTT. Protein sequence: CASSQVVGLPLHF. Full variable domain (rest looked up from reference TRBV14 and TRBJ1-6): EAGVTQFPSHSVIEKGQTVTLRCDPISGHDNLYWYRRVMGKEIKFLLHFVKESKQDESGMPNNRFLAERTGGTYSTLKVQPAELEDSGVYFCASSQVVGLPLHFGNGTRLTVT.

The chain has TRBV6-6 and TRBJ1-1; 8 positions agree with TRBD1. The CDR3 spans 14 residues. Germline assignment: CDR1 MNHNY and CDR2 SVGAGI (reference sequence). The trim removed 5 bases at V and 5 bases at J, leaving 7 bases unmatched. CDR3: CASSQGAPGTEAFF. The DNA of the CDR3 is TGTGCCAGCAGTCAGGGGGCGCCGGGTACTGAAGCTTTCTTT.

The rearrangement uses TRBV2 and TRBJ2-5, with 7 bases matching TRBD2. The J call may be mistaken, given a closer DNA end match to TRBJ2-7. Germline CDR1 and CDR2: SNHLY and FYNNEI. This CDR3 region has 13 residues. This CDR3 reads CASRPPSGYEQYF. The CDR3 coding sequence is TGTGCCAGCAGGCCCCCTAGCGGCTACGAGCAGTACTTC.

The rearrangement joins TRBV29-1 to TRBJ2-2, with 8 bases identical to TRBD2. The junction had 3 bases not matched to a gene; V was cut back by 2 bases and J by 4 bases. The CDR3 has 14 residues. CDR1 and CDR2 (germline): SQVTM, ANQGSEA. In DNA, the CDR3 is TGCAGCGTTGAACGGCTAGCGGGCACCGGGGAGCTGTTTTTT. It encodes CSVERLAGTGELFF.

This chain links TRBV15 with TRBJ2-3; weak D call: TRBD2 (5 bases). Trimming stripped 1 base from V and 1 base from J, with 9 bases between. The germline CDR1 and CDR2 sequences are LNHNV and YYDKDF (reference sequence). This CDR3 region has 15 residues. The CDR3 DNA follows: TGTGCCACCAGCAGAGCCTCGAGGGGCACAGATACGCAGTATTTT. Translating it yields CATSRASRGTDTQYF.

A word on this clone: One junction end does not reproduce the germline sequence, and a read error may be involved. The CDR3 nucleotides read TGTGCCAGCAGCCAGGACAGTCTGGGACCTGGCGACACCTTC. Translating it yields CASSQDSLGPGDTF. The chain links TRBV7-9 to TRBJ1-2, with D possibly TRBD1 on 6 matching bases. This CDR3 region has 14 residues. Looked up from germline, CDR1 is SEHNR and CDR2 is FQNEAQ (reference sequence).

This chain links TRBV7-3 with TRBJ2-1; D remains ambiguous. Trimming removed 5 bases from V and 0 bases from J, with 5 bases in between. CDR3 length: 13 residues. Germline-derived CDR1 and CDR2 are SGHTA and FQGTGA. The CDR3 loop reads CASSPDSYNEQFF. DNA of the CDR3: TGTGCCAGCAGCCCCGACTCCTACAATGAGCAGTTCTTC.

J is TRBJ1-4 and V is TRBV2; a weak D match, TRBD1 (5 bases). V shed 2 bases and J shed 3 bases, with 10 bases lying between them. The CDR3 has 15 residues. Germline CDR1 SNHLY, CDR2 FYNNEI. The CDR3 here is CASSEQGGANEKLFF. CDR3 in DNA: TGTGCCAGCAGTGAACAGGGCGGGGCTAATGAAAAACTGTTTTTT.

The gene calls are TRBV28 and TRBJ1-3; D is undetermined. The V gene lost 5 bases and the J gene lost 4 bases, with 21 bases spanning the gap. CDR1 and CDR2 from the germline V gene are MDHEN and SYDVKM. The CDR3 consists of 17 residues. CDR3 bases: TGTGCCAGCAGTCGGTCCCTATCCCATCGGGTCGGAAACACCATATATTTT. It is translated as CASSRSLSHRVGNTIYF.

Only one count was recorded for this clone. V usage is TRBV5-6 and J usage is TRBJ1-6; possibly TRBD1 for D (6 bases). V lost 4 bases, J lost 8 bases, and 16 bases lay in between. Germline-derived CDR1 and CDR2 are SGHDT and YYEEEE. The CDR3 spans 15 residues. Here the CDR3 reads CASSPRAGADSPLHF. The CDR3, as DNA: TGTGCCAGCAGCCCCCGGGCAGGGGCGGATTCACCCCTCCACTTT. The variable domain in full, with the rest retrieved from reference TRBV5-6 and TRBJ1-6, is DAGVTQSPTHLIKTRGQQVTLRCSPKSGHDTVSWYQQALGQGPQFIFQYYEEEERQRGNFPDRFSGHQFPNYSSELNVNALLLGDSALYLCASSPRAGADSPLHFGNGTRLTVT.

V is TRBV5-1 and J is TRBJ2-1; 9 positions match TRBD2. Per the germline V gene, CDR1 is SGHRS and CDR2 is YFSETQ. V lost 1 base, J lost 6 bases, and 2 bases stayed unmatched. The CDR3 sequence is 14 residues long. Here the CDR3 DNA reads TGCGCCAGCAGCTTGACTAGCGGGCGCAATGAGCAGTTCTTC. It is translated as CASSLTSGRNEQFF.